The rows below give T cell receptor beta chains drawn from one sample of a study of blood T cell repertoires in COVID-19. Profiled with immunoSEQ multiplex PCR; TCRdb holds only in-frame clones, not every one. The sample records 280,000 or so clones, roughly 86% being singletons. Material: peripheral blood. These TCRs come from a woman aged 25 to 39 who had recovered from COVID-19. Each CDR3 is given with its conserved first and last residue. The order of the fields is clone size, V gene, J gene, D gene, CDR3 protein, CDR3 DNA. D genes are given only for firm matches. Not all rows give a size; the values are once, few, many and, for expanded clones, a class.

.,TRBV19,TRBJ2-1,.,CASSIDGPWEPSSYNEQFF,TGTGCCAGTAGTATAGATGGGCCATGGGAGCCGAGCTCCTACAATGAGCAGTTCTTC
.,TRBV6-5,TRBJ2-7,TRBD1,CASSYSTWDSPSEQYF,TGTGCCAGCAGTTACTCTACCTGGGACAGTCCTAGCGAGCAGTACTTC
.,TRBV13,TRBJ1-1,.,CASSLRGGRDEAFF,TGTGCCAGCAGCTTACGCGGGGGGCGGGATGAAGCTTTCTTT
.,TRBV7-9,TRBJ2-7,TRBD1,CASSSPGTGAPYEQYF,TGTGCCAGCAGCTCACCCGGGACAGGGGCCCCCTACGAGCAGTACTTC
.,TRBV29-1,TRBJ1-3,TRBD1,CSVDLSTGPGNTIYF,TGCAGCGTTGATCTGTCGACAGGGCCCGGAAACACCATATATTTT
.,TRBV7-2,TRBJ2-7,TRBD1,CASSLGQGLYEQYF,TGTGCCAGCAGCTTAGGACAGGGCCTCTACGAGCAGTACTTC
.,TRBV15,TRBJ2-7,TRBD1,CATSRASGTGSYEQYF,TGTGCCACCAGCAGGGCTTCCGGGACAGGGTCCTACGAGCAGTACTTC
few,TRBV27,TRBJ1-3,TRBD1,CASSPGQPGNTIYF,TGTGCCAGCAGTCCGGGACAGCCAGGAAACACCATATATTTT
few,TRBV5-1,TRBJ1-2,TRBD1,CASSSGTGEHGYTF,TGCGCCAGCAGCTCTGGGACAGGGGAGCACGGCTACACCTTC
.,TRBV5-1,TRBJ2-1,.,CASSFTGNGNEQFF,TGCGCCAGCAGCTTTACAGGGAACGGGAATGAGCAGTTCTTC
.,TRBV25-1,TRBJ2-7,TRBD1,CASSEGRTGDEQYF,TGTGCCAGCAGTGAAGGACGGACAGGGGACGAGCAGTACTTC
few,TRBV19,TRBJ2-1,.,CASSRLPAAYNEQFF,TGTGCCAGTAGTCGACTCCCTGCAGCCTACAATGAGCAGTTCTTC
.,TRBV10-3,TRBJ1-5,TRBD1,CAVQGAGQPQHF,TGTGCCGTACAGGGGGCGGGACAGCCCCAGCATTTT
.,TRBV6-6,TRBJ1-5,TRBD1,CASSDRVSQPQHF,TGTGCCAGCAGCGACAGGGTTAGTCAGCCCCAGCATTTT
.,TRBV30,TRBJ1-1,.,CAWSPQSSGGVTEAFF,TGTGCCTGGAGTCCACAAAGCTCGGGGGGCGTCACTGAAGCTTTCTTT
.,TRBV5-1,TRBJ2-7,TRBD1,CASSLDGDSVNEQYF,TGCGCCAGCAGCCTCGACGGGGACAGTGTCAACGAGCAGTACTTC
.,TRBV6-5,TRBJ1-1,TRBD1,CASRRDRERAEAFF,TGTGCCAGCAGAAGGGACAGGGAAAGGGCTGAAGCTTTCTTT
.,TRBV2,TRBJ2-5,.,CASSGGTVEETQYF,TGTGCCAGCAGTGGCGGGACGGTTGAAGAGACCCAGTACTTC
few,TRBV30,TRBJ2-7,.,CAWSADSSYEQYF,TGTGCCTGGAGCGCAGACAGCTCCTACGAGCAGTACTTC
.,TRBV27,TRBJ2-7,.,CASSLTAVYEQYF,TGTGCCAGCAGTTTAACGGCGGTCTACGAGCAGTACTTC
.,TRBV5-6,TRBJ2-7,.,CASKRSSYEQYF,TGTGCCAGCAAGCGGAGCTCCTACGAGCAGTACTTC
.,TRBV7-9,TRBJ1-1,TRBD1,CASSSRGTGGANTEAFF,TGTGCCAGCAGCTCTAGGGGGACAGGGGGCGCAAACACTGAAGCTTTCTTT
.,TRBV2,TRBJ1-5,.,CASSEARYNQPQHF,TGTGCCAGCAGTGAAGCTCGGTACAATCAGCCCCAGCATTTT
.,TRBV5-4,TRBJ1-5,.,CASSNETRQPQHF,TGTGCCAGCAGCAACGAGACGCGGCAGCCCCAGCATTTT
.,TRBV6-6,TRBJ1-2,.,CASSPTIGYTF,TGTGCCAGCAGTCCCACAATTGGCTACACCTTC
.,TRBV3-1/TRBV3-2,TRBJ2-3,.,CASSTRDTQYF,TGTGCCAGCAGCACGAGGGATACGCAGTATTTT
few,TRBV5-5,TRBJ1-2,TRBD1,CASSLSPGGGNYGYTF,TGTGCCAGCAGCTTAAGCCCAGGGGGCGGGAACTATGGCTACACCTTC